A selection of T cell receptor beta chains follows, all from one sample in a study of cytomegalovirus exposure and HLA in healthy donors. This table comes from immunoSEQ multiplex PCR, and its TCRdb copy is limited to in-frame clones, with some not included. The table includes 150,000 to 250,000 clones, roughly 85% detected once. The specimen was PBMCs. These receptors all stem from a woman aged 45-65 years in good health and CMV-seronegative. The CDR3 runs from the conserved cysteine through the conserved F or W. A D gene is named only where the DNA matches it firmly. Clone size, where shown, is once, few, many, or a class for clones that have expanded.

>TRBV5-4|TRBD1|TRBJ2-2|-|16
TGTGCCAGCAGCGGGGGGACAGGGGTGGTCACCGGGGAGCTGTTTTTT
CASSGGTGVVTGELFF
>TRBV7-9|-|TRBJ1-4|few|14
TGTGCCAGCAGCCCGGACAGCTCTAATGAAAAACTGTTTTTT
CASSPDSSNEKLFF
>TRBV7-3|-|TRBJ1-1|-|16
TGTGCCAGCAGCTCGGGACAACTGGGGGTGAACACTGAAGCTTTCTTT
CASSSGQLGVNTEAFF
>TRBV6-1|TRBD1|TRBJ2-3|-|15
TGTGCCAGCAGTCCAGGACAGGGGGCGACAGATACGCAGTATTTT
CASSPGQGATDTQYF
>TRBV27|-|TRBJ1-3|-|19
TGTGCCAGCACCTCACAGGGTCCTCCTCTTAAATCGATTGGAAACACCATATATTTT
CASTSQGPPLKSIGNTIYF
>TRBV28|TRBD1|TRBJ1-1|once|16
TGTGCCAGCAGTTCCAACAGGGGAAAGTCGCGGACTGAAGCTTTCTTT
CASSSNRGKSRTEAFF
>TRBV19|-|TRBJ1-1|-|15
TGTGCCAGTAGTATAGCGGAGAGTACGGGCACTGAAGCTTTCTTT
CASSIAESTGTEAFF
>TRBV4-1|TRBD2|TRBJ2-7|few|15
TGCGCCAGCAGCCAAGATCCGGGGGGCTCCTACGAGCAGTACTTC
CASSQDPGGSYEQYF
>TRBV9|-|TRBJ1-4|-|15
TGTGCCAGCAGCGTACGAACAGGGCAAAATGAAAAACTGTTTTTT
CASSVRTGQNEKLFF
>TRBV7-9|TRBD2|TRBJ2-3|-|16
TGTGCCAGCAGCTTAGAGTTGCGGGAGGGCACAGATACGCAGTATTTT
CASSLELREGTDTQYF
>TRBV7-2|-|TRBJ2-4|-|15
TGTGCCAGCAGCCCACCCCGGGTGACCAAAAACATTCAGTACTTC
CASSPPRVTKNIQYF
>TRBV7-3|-|TRBJ2-5|-|14
TGTGCCAGCAGCCCAAGCGGCACCGCTGAGACCCAGTACTTC
CASSPSGTAETQYF
>TRBV11-3|TRBD2|TRBJ2-1|-|14
TGTGCCAGCAGCTTAGGGCTAGCGGGAGGGGAGCAGTTCTTC
CASSLGLAGGEQFF
>TRBV28|TRBD1|TRBJ2-7|-|15
TGTGCCAGCAGTCCTAGGGACAGACCTCCCTACGAGCAGTACTTC
CASSPRDRPPYEQYF
>TRBV6-5|TRBD1|TRBJ2-7|-|15
TGTGCCAGCAGGCAGCGTGGACAGGGGGACTACGAGCAGTACTTC
CASRQRGQGDYEQYF
>TRBV15|TRBD2|TRBJ2-2|-|14
TGTGCCACGCAGCGGGATCCGAACACCGGGGAGCTGTTTTTT
CATQRDPNTGELFF
>TRBV4-3|TRBD1|TRBJ2-6|-|15
TGCGCCAGCAGCCGAACAGGGGCCGGGGCCAACGTCCTGACTTTC
CASSRTGAGANVLTF
>TRBV4-3|-|TRBJ2-5|-|14
TGCGCCAGCGGAACGGGTAGGGGATCGGAGACCCAGTACTTC
CASGTGRGSETQYF
>TRBV18|TRBD1|TRBJ1-2|-|12
TGTGCCAGCTCACCTACAGGGGGTGGCTACACCTTC
CASSPTGGGYTF
>TRBV10-1|TRBD1|TRBJ2-5|-|14
TGCGCCAGCAGTGATGCAGGGGGTAGAGAGACCCAGTACTTC
CASSDAGGRETQYF
>TRBV10-3|-|TRBJ1-4|-|14
TGTGCCATCAGGAAGACAGGTCAAAATGAAAAACTGTTTTTT
CAIRKTGQNEKLFF
>TRBV6-5|-|TRBJ1-5|few|14
TGTGCCAGCAGCCCCGACAGCTCAAAGTCGCCCCAGCATTTT
CASSPDSSKSPQHF
>TRBV5-4|TRBD1|TRBJ2-7|-|14
TGTGCCAGCAGCCCACCGGGACAGGGCTACGAGCAGTACTTC
CASSPPGQGYEQYF
>TRBV25-1|TRBD1|TRBJ1-1|-|15
TGTGCCAGCGGGGACAGAATATTTAGAGGGACTGAAGCTTTCTTT
CASGDRIFRGTEAFF
>TRBV27|-|TRBJ1-2|-|15
TGTGCCAGCAGTTTCTCCGACCGGACGGGGGGTGGCTACACCTTC
CASSFSDRTGGGYTF